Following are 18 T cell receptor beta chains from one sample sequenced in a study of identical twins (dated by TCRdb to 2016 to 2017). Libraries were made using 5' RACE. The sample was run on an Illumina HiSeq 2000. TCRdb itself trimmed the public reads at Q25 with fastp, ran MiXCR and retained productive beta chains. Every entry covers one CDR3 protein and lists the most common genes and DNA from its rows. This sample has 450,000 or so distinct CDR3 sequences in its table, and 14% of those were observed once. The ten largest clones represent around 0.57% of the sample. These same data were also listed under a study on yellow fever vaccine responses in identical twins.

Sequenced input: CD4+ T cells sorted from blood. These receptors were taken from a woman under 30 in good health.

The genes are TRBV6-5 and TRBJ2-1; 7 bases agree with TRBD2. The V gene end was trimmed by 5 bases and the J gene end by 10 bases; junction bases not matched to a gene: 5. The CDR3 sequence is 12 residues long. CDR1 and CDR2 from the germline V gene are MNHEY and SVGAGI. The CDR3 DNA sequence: TGTGCCAGCAGTCCGGGGGGTCGGGAGCAGTTCTTC. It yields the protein CASSPGGREQFF.

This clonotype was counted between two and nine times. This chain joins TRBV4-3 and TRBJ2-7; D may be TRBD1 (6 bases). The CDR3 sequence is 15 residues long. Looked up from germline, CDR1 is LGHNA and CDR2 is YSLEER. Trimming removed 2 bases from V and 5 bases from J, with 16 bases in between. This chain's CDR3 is CASSQLAGTIHEQYF. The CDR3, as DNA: TGCGCCAGCAGCCAACTAGCCGGGACAATCCACGAGCAGTACTTC.

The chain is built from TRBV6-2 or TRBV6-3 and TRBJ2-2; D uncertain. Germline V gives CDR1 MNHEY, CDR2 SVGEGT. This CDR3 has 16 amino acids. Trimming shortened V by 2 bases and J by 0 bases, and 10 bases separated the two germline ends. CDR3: CASSYVRAPNTGELFF. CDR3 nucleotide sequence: TGTGCCAGCAGTTACGTTCGGGCCCCGAACACCGGGGAGCTGTTTTTT.

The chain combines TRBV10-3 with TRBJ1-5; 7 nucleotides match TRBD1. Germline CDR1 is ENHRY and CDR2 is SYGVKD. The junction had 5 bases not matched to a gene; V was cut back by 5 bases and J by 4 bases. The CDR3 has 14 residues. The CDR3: CAISPGQENQPQHF. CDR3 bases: TGTGCCATCAGTCCCGGACAGGAGAATCAGCCCCAGCATTTT.

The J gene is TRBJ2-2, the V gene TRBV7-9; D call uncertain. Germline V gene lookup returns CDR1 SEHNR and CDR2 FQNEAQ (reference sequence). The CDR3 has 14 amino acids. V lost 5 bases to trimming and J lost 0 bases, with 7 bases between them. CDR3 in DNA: TGTGCCAGCAGCGAAGACTCGAACACCGGGGAGCTGTTTTTT. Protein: CASSEDSNTGELFF. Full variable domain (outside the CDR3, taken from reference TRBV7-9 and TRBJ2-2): DTGVSQNPRHKITKRGQNVTFRCDPISEHNRLYWYRQTLGQGPEFLTYFQNEAQLEKSRLLSDRFSAERPKGSFSTLEIQRTEQGDSAMYLCASSEDSNTGELFFGEGSRLTVL.

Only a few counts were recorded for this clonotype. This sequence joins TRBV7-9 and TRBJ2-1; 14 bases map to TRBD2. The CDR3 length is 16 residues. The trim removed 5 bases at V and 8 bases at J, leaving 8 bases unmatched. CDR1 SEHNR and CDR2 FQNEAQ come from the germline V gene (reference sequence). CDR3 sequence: CASSPMTSGGAHEQFF. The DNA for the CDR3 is TGTGCCAGCAGCCCCATGACTAGCGGGGGGGCCCATGAGCAGTTCTTC.

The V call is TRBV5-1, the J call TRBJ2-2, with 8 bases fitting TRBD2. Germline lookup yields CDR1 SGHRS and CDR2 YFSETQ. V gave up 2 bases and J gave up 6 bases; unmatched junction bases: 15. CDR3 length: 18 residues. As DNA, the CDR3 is TGCGCCAGCAGCTTTCAACTTGAGCGGGAGTCTTTAGCCGGGGAGCTGTTTTTT. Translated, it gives CASSFQLERESLAGELFF.

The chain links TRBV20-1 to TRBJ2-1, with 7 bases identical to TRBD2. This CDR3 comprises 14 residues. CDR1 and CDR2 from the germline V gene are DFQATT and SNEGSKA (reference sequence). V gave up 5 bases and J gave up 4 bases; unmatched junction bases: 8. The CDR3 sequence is CSALPGLIYNEQFF. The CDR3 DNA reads TGCAGTGCTCTGCCGGGACTAATATACAATGAGCAGTTCTTC.

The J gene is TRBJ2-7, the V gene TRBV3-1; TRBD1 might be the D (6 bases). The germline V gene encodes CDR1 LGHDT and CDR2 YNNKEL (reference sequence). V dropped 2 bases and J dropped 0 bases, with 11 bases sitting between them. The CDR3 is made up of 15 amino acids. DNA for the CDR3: TGTGCCAGCAGCCAATGGACAGCCGGCTCCTACGAGCAGTACTTC. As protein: CASSQWTAGSYEQYF.

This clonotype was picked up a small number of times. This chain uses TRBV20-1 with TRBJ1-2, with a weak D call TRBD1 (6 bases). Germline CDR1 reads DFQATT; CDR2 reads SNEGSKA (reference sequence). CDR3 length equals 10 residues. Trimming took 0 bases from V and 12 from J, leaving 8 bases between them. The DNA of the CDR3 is TGCAGTGCTAGAGATCGGGGGCACACCTTC. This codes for CSARDRGHTF.

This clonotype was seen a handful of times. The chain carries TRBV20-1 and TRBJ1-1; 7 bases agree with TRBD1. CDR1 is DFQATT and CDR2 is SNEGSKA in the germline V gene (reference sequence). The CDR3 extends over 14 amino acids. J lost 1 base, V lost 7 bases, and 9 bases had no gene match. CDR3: CSGRGQKKNTEAFF. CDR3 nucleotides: TGCAGTGGCAGGGGACAGAAGAAGAACACTGAAGCTTTCTTT.

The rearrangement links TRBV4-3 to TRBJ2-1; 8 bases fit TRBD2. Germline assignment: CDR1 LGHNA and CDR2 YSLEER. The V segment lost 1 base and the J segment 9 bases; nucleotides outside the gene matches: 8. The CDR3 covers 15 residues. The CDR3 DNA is TGCGCCAGCAGCCAAGGAGCGGGAGTTGTACGTGAGCAGTTCTTC. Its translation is CASSQGAGVVREQFF.

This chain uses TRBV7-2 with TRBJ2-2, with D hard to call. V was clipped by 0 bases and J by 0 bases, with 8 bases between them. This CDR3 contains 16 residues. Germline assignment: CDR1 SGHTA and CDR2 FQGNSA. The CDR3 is CASSLAALSNTGELFF. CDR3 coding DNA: TGTGCCAGCAGCTTAGCGGCACTTTCGAACACCGGGGAGCTGTTTTTT.

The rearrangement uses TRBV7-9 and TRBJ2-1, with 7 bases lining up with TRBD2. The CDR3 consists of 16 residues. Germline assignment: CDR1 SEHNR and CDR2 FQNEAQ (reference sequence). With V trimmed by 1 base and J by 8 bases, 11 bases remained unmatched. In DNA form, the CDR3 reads TGTGCCAGCAGCTTAGTCGGGGCGGGAGAGTTTGATGAGCAGTTCTTC. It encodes CASSLVGAGEFDEQFF.

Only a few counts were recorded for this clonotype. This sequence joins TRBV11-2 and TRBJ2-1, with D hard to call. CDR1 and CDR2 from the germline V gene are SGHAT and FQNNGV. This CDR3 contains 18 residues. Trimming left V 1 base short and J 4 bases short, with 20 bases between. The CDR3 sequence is CASSLVSLRSHLYNEQFF. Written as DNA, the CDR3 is TGTGCCAGCAGCTTAGTGTCCCTGCGATCCCACCTATACAATGAGCAGTTCTTC.

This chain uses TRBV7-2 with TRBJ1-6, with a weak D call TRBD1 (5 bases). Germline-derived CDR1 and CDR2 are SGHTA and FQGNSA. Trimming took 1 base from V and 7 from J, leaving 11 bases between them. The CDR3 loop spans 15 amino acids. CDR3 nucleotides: TGTGCCAGCAGCTTAGGGGGCGCGAGGAATTCACCCCTCCACTTT. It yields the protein CASSLGGARNSPLHF.

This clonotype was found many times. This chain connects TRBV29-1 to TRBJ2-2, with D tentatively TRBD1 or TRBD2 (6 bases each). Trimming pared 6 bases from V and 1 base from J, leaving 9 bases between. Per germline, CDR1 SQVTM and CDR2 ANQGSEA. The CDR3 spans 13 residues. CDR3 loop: CSVGGGNTGELFF. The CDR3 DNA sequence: TGCAGCGTAGGGGGAGGGAACACCGGGGAGCTGTTTTTT.

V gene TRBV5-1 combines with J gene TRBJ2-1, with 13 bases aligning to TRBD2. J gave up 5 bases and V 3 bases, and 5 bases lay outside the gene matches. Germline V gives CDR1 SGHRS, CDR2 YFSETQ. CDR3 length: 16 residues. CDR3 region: CASSSGLAGVDNEQFF. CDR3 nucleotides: TGCGCCAGCAGCTCAGGACTAGCGGGAGTAGACAATGAGCAGTTCTTC. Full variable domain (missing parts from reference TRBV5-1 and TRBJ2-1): KAGVTQTPRYLIKTRGQQVTLSCSPISGHRSVSWYQQTPGQGLQFLFEYFSETQRNKGNFPGRFSGRQFSNSRSEMNVSTLELGDSALYLCASSSGLAGVDNEQFFGPGTRLTVL.